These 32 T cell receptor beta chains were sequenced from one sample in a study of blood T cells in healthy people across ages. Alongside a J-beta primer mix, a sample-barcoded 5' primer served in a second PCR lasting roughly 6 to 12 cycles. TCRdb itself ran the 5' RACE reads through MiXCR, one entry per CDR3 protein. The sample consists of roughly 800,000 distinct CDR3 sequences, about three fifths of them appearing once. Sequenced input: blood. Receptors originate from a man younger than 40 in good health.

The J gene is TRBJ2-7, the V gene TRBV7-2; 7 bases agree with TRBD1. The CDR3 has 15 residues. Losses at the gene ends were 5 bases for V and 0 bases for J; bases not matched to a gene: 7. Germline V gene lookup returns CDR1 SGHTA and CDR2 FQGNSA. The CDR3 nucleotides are TGTGCCAGCAGCAATCACCCAGGGGGCTCCTACGAGCAGTACTTC. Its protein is CASSNHPGGSYEQYF.

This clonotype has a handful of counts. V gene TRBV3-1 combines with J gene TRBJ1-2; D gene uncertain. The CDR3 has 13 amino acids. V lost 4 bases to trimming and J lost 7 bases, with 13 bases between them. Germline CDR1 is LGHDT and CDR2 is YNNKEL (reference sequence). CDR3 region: CASSPAVRAGYTF. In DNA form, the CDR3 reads TGTGCCAGCAGCCCGGCTGTGAGGGCTGGCTACACCTTC.

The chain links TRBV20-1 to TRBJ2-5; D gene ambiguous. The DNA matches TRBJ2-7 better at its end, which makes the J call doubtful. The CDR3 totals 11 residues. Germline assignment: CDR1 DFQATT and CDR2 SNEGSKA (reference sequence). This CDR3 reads CSASGVGEQYF. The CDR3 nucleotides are TGCAGTGCTAGTGGGGTAGGCGAGCAGTACTTC.

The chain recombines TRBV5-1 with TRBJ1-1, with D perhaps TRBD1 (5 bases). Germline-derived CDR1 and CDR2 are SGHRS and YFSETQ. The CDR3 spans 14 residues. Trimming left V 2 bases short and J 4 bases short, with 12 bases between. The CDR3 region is CASSLQARATEAFF. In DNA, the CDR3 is TGCGCCAGCAGCTTACAAGCCAGGGCCACTGAAGCTTTCTTT.

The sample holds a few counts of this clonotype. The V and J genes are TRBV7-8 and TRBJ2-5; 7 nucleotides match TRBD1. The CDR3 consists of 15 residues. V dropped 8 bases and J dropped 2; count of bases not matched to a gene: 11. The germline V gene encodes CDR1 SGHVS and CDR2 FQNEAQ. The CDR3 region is CASAAAGTVQETQYF. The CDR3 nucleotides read TGTGCCAGCGCGGCGGCCGGGACAGTTCAAGAGACCCAGTACTTC.

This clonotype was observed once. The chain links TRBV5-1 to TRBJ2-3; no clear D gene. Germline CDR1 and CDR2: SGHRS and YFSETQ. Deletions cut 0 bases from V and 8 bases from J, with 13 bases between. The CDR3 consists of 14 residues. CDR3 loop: CASSLGSVLGTQYF. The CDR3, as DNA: TGCGCCAGCAGCTTGGGATCTGTGTTGGGTACGCAGTATTTT.

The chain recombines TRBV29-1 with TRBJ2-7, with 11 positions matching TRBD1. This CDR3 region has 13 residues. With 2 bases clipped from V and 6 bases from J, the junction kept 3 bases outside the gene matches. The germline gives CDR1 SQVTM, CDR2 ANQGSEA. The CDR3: CSVEWTGGAEQYF. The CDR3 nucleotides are TGCAGCGTTGAATGGACAGGGGGCGCCGAGCAGTACTTC.

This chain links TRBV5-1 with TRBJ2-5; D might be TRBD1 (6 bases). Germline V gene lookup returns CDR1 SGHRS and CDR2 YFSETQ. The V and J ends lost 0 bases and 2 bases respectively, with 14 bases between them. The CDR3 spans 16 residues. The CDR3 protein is CASSLEGERDQETQYF. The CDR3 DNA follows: TGCGCCAGCAGCTTGGAGGGGGAGAGGGATCAAGAGACCCAGTACTTC.

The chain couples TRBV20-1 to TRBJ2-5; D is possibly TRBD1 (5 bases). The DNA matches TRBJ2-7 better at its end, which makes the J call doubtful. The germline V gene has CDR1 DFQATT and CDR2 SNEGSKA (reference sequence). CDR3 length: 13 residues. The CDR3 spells CSISRQGLYEQYF. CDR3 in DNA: TGCAGTATCTCCCGGCAGGGATTGTACGAGCAGTACTTC.

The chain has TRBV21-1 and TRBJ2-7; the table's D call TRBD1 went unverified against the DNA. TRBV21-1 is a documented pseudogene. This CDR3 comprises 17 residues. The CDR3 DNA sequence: TGTGCCAGCAGTGATTTCGGGGGGCACTTCAGCTCCTACGAGCAGTACTTC. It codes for CASSDFGGHFSSYEQYF.

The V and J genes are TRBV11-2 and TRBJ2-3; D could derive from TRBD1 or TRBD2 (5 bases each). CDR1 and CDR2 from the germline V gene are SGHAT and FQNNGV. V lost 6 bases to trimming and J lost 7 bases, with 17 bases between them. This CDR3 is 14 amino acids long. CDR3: CASRHPGRKYTQYF. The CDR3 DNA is TGTGCCAGCAGACACCCGGGACGCAAATATACGCAGTATTTT.

CDR3 amino acids: CSVGPRQGSYEQYF. DNA for the CDR3: TGCAGCGTTGGGCCTCGACAGGGGTCCTACGAGCAGTACTTC. The chain links TRBV29-1 to TRBJ2-7; 8 bases line up with TRBD1. Germline V CDR1 and CDR2: SQVTM, ANQGSEA. V lost 4 bases and J lost 1; bases outside the gene matches: 6. The CDR3 is made up of 14 amino acids.

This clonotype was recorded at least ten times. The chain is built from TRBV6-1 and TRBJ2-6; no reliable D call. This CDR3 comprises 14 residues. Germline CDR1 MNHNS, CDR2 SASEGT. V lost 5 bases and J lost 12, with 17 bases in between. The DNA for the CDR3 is TGTGCCAGCAGTCCCAGGAGCCTCAACGGCGTCCTGACTTTC. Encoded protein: CASSPRSLNGVLTF.

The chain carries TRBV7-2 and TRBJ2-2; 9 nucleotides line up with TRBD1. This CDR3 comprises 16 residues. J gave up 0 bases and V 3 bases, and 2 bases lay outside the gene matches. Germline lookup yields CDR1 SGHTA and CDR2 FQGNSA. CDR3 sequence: CASSLDRGANTGELFF. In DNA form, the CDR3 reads TGTGCCAGCAGCTTGGACAGGGGCGCGAACACCGGGGAGCTGTTTTTT.

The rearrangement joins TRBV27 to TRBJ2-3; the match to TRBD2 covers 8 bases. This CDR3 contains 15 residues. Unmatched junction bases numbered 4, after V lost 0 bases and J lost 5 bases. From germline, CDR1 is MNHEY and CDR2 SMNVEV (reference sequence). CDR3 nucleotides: TGTGCCAGCAGTTTATCGGCGCGGGGGGAAGATACGCAGTATTTT. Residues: CASSLSARGEDTQYF.

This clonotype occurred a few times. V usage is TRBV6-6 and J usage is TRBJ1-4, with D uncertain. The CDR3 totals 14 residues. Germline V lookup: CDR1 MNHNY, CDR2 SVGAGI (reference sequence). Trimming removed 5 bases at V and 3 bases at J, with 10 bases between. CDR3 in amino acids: CASSPDGSNEKLFF. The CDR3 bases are TGTGCCAGCAGTCCGGACGGTTCTAATGAAAAACTGTTTTTT.

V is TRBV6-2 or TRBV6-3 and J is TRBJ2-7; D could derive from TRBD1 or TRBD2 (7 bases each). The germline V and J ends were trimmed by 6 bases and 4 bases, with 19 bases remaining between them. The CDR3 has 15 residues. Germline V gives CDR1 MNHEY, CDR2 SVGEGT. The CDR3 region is CASRRDREGPYEQYF. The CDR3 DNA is TGTGCCAGCAGACGCGACAGGGAGGGCCCGTACGAGCAGTACTTC.

CDR3 amino acids: CASSPGSVQGKQYF. CDR3 DNA sequence: TGTGCCAGCAGCCCCGGCTCCGTCCAGGGTAAGCAGTACTTC. The chain combines TRBV7-6 with TRBJ2-7, with a tentative D call TRBD1 (5 bases). CDR1 and CDR2 from the germline V gene are SGHVS and FNYEAQ. The CDR3 sequence is 14 residues long. The V end lost 5 bases, the J end lost 8 bases, and 19 bases lay between the germline ends.

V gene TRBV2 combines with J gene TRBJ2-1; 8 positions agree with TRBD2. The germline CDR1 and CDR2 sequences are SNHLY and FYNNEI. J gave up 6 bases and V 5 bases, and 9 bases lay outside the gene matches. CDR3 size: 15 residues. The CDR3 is CASSYSGENGNEQFF. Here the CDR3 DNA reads TGTGCCAGCAGTTATAGCGGGGAAAACGGCAATGAGCAGTTCTTC.

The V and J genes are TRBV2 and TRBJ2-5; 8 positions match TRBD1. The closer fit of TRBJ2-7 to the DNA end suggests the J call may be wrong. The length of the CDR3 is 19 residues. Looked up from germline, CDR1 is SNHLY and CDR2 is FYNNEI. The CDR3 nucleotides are TGTGCCAGCAGTGAAGCGCTTTGGGCTTATCAAGGACAGGGTGACGAGCAGTACTTC. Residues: CASSEALWAYQGQGDEQYF.

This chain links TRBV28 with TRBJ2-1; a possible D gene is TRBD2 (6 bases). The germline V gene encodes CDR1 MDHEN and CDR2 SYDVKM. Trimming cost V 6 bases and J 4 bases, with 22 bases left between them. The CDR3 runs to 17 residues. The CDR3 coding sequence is TGTGCCAGCAGCGCCTTCTCCGGGGGTACGAAGTACAATGAGCAGTTCTTC. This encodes CASSAFSGGTKYNEQFF.

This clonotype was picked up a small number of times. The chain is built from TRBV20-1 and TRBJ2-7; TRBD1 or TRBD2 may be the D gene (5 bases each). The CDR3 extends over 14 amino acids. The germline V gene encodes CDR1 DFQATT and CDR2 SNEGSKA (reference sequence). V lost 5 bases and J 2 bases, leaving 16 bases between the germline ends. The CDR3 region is CSAFPGTATYEQYF. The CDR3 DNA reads TGCAGTGCTTTCCCGGGGACGGCCACCTACGAGCAGTACTTC.

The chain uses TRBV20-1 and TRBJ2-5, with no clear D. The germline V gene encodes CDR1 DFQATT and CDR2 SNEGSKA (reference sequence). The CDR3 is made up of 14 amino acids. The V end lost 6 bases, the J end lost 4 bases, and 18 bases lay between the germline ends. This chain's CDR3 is CSAYQVAGGETQYF. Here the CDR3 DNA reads TGCAGTGCGTACCAGGTAGCAGGCGGAGAGACCCAGTACTTC.

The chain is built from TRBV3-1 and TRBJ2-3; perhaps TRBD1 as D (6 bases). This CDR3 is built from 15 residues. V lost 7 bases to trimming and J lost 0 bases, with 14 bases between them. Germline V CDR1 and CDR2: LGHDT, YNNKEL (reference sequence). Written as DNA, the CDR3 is TGTGCCAGCAACCCAACAGGGTTTAGCACAGATACGCAGTATTTT. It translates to CASNPTGFSTDTQYF.

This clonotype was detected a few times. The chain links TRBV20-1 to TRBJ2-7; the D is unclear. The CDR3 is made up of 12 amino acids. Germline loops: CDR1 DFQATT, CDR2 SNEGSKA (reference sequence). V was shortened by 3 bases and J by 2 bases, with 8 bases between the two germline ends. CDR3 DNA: TGCAGTGCTAGGTTAGCCACCTACGAGCAGTACTTC. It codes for CSARLATYEQYF.

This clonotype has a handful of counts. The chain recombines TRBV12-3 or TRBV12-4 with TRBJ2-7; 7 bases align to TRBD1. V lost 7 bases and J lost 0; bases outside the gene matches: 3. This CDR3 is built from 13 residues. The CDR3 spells CASIGTDSYEQYF. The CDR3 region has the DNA TGTGCCAGCATAGGGACAGACTCCTACGAGCAGTACTTC.

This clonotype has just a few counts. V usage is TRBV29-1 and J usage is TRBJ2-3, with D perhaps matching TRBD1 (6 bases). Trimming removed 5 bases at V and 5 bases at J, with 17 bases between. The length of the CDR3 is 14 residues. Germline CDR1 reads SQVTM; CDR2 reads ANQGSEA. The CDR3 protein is CSVCRGELQDTQYF. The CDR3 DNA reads TGCAGCGTTTGCAGGGGTGAGCTCCAAGATACGCAGTATTTT.

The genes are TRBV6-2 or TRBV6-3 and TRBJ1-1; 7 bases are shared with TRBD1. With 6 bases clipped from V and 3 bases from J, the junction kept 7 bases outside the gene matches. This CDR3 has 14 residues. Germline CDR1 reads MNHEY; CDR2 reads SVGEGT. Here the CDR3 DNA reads TGTGCCAGCAGGGGAGGGGGCGCCTACACTGAAGCTTTCTTT. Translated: CASRGGGAYTEAFF.

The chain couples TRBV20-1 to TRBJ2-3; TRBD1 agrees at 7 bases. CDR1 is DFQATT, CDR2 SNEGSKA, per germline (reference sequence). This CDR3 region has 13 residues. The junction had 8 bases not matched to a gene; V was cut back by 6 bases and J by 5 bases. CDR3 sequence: CSALRGREDTQYF. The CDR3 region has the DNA TGCAGTGCCTTAAGGGGGCGCGAAGATACGCAGTATTTT.

Written as DNA, the CDR3 is TGTGCCAGCAGCCCGACGGAGGGTTTAGATCAGCCCCAGCATTTT. The encoded protein is CASSPTEGLDQPQHF. The chain is built from TRBV7-2 and TRBJ1-5; D is undetermined. The CDR3 totals 15 residues. The V gene lost 5 bases and the J gene lost 5 bases, with 16 bases spanning the gap. The V gene's germline CDR1 is SGHTA and CDR2 FQGNSA. The whole variable domain, remainder taken from reference TRBV7-2 and TRBJ1-5, is GAGVSQSPSNKVTEKGKDVELRCDPISGHTALYWYRQSLGQGLEFLIYFQGNSAPDKSGLPSDRFSAERTGGSVSTLTIQRTQQEDSAVYLCASSPTEGLDQPQHFGDGTRLSIL.

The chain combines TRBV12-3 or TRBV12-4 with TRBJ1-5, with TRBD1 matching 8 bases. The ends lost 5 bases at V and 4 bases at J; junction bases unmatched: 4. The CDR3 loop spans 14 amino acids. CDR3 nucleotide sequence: TGTGCCAGCAGTGGGACAGGACCTAATCAGCCCCAGCATTTT. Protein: CASSGTGPNQPQHF.

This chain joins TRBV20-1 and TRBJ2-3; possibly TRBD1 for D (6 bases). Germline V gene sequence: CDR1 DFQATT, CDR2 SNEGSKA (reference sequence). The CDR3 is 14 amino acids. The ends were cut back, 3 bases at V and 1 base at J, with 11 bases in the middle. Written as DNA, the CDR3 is TGCAGTGCTAGTGATGGACAGCGCACAGATACGCAGTATTTT. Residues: CSASDGQRTDTQYF.